What follows are 8 T cell receptor beta chains derived from one specimen sequenced in a study of control samples from healthy donors and cancer patients. TCRdb keeps only in-frame clones here, not all; method: immunoSEQ multiplex PCR. This table has around 130,000 clones, 80% to 95% appearing once. The sample consisted of blood. The source of these receptors is a man aged 18 to 29 in good health.

V and J are TRBV7-3 and TRBJ2-5; D may be TRBD2 (5 bases). There are 13 residues in the CDR3. Trimming removed 1 base at V and 5 bases at J, with 8 bases between. Germline lookup yields CDR1 SGHTA and CDR2 FQGTGA. Written as DNA, the CDR3 is TGTGCCAGCAGCTTAAACGTAGCGGAGACCCAGTACTTC. It codes for CASSLNVAETQYF.

V and J are TRBV3-1 (or the pseudogene TRBV3-2) and TRBJ1-4; D call uncertain. This CDR3 contains 12 residues. V lost 1 base to trimming and J lost 6 bases, with 3 bases between them. Germline V lookup: CDR1 LGHDT, CDR2 YNNKEL (reference sequence). CDR3 sequence reads: CASSQGYEKLFF. CDR3 nucleotide sequence: TGTGCCAGCAGCCAAGGTTATGAAAAACTGTTTTTT.

This chain joins TRBV7-8 and TRBJ2-2, with 10 bases identical to TRBD2. The CDR3 consists of 16 residues. The trim removed 5 bases at V and 4 bases at J, leaving 7 bases unmatched. Germline lookup yields CDR1 SGHVS and CDR2 FQNEAQ. DNA for the CDR3: TGTGCCAGCAGCCATCTAGCGGGGGACACCACCGGGGAGCTGTTTTTT. Protein: CASSHLAGDTTGELFF.

CDR3 nucleotides: TGTGCCAGCAGCAATAAGGGGGACAGGGGGCTTAGCTACACCTTC. Amino acid sequence: CASSNKGDRGLSYTF. The chain is built from TRBV21-1 and TRBJ1-2; TRBD1 is taken as the D call from the table, unchecked against the DNA. TRBV21-1 is a recognized pseudogene. The length of the CDR3 is 15 residues.

The chain employs TRBV7-9 and TRBJ2-5; 10 bases agree with TRBD1. The V and J ends lost 4 bases and 9 bases, in that order; junction bases with no gene match: 8. Germline V gene lookup returns CDR1 SEHNR and CDR2 FQNEAQ (reference sequence). The CDR3 has 14 amino acids. CDR3 DNA sequence: TGTGCCAGCAGCTACGGGACAGGGGTTATGGCCCAGTACTTC. This gives the protein CASSYGTGVMAQYF.

This clone was counted once. The identical CDR3 is also encoded by other nucleotide sequences in the sample. This chain uses TRBV14 with TRBJ1-1; D call uncertain. V was clipped by 0 bases and J by 1 base, with 3 bases between them. Germline V CDR1 and CDR2: SGHDN, FVKESK. The CDR3 totals 13 residues. Here the CDR3 reads CASSQDQNTEAFF. CDR3 coding DNA: TGTGCCAGCAGCCAAGATCAGAACACTGAAGCTTTCTTT.

The genes are TRBV19 and TRBJ1-4; no clear D. The germline CDR1 and CDR2 sequences are LNHDA and SQIVND (reference sequence). Trimming stripped 6 bases from V and 8 bases from J, with 10 bases between. The CDR3 sequence is 12 residues long. The CDR3 loop reads CASRRTDEKLFF. The CDR3 DNA reads as TGTGCCAGTAGACGGACGGACGAAAAACTGTTTTTT.

The CDR3 nucleotides read TGTGCCAGCAGTCTTACAGGGTCCCCCTACGAGCAGTACTTC. It specifies CASSLTGSPYEQYF. V usage is TRBV27 and J usage is TRBJ2-7; D is possibly TRBD1 (6 bases). Between the trimmed V and J ends, which lost 5 bases and 2 bases, there was a span of 13 bases. Germline V gene sequence: CDR1 MNHEY, CDR2 SMNVEV (reference sequence). This CDR3 is 14 amino acids long.